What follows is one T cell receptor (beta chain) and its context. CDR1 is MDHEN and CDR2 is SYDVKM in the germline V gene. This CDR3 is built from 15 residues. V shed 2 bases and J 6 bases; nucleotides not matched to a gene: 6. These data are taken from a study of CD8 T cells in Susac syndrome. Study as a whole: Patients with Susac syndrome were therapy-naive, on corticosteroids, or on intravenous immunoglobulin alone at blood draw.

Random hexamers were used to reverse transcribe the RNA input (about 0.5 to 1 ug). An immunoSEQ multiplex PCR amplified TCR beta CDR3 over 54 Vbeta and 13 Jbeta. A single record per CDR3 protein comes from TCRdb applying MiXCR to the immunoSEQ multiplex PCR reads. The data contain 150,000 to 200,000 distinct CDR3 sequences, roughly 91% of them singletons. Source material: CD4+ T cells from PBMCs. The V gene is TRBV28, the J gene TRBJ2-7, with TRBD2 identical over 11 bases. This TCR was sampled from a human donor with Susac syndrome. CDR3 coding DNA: TGTGCCAGCAGTTTAAGTAGCGGGAGGGCCTTCGAGCAGTACTTC. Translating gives CASSLSSGRAFEQYF. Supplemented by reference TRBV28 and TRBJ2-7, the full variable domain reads DVKVTQSSRYLVKRTGEKVFLECVQDMDHENMFWYRQDPGLGLRLIYFSYDVKMKEKGDIPEGYSVSREKKERFSLILESASTNQTSMYLCASSLSSGRAFEQYFGPGTRLTVT.